These 28 T cell receptor beta chains came from one sample sequenced in a study of blood T cell repertoires in COVID-19. The assay was immunoSEQ multiplex PCR, and TCRdb's table has in-frame clones only and misses some. The table lists roughly 200,000 clones, more than 75% of them singletons. The source material was peripheral blood. The source is a woman between 45 and 60 years old with active or convalescent COVID-19.

The chain has TRBV28 and TRBJ2-7; tentatively, D is TRBD1 (5 bases). This CDR3 is 15 amino acids long. Trimming stripped 3 bases from V and 2 bases from J, with 14 bases between. CDR1 MDHEN and CDR2 SYDVKM come from the germline V gene. The CDR3 region has the DNA TGTGCCAGCAGTTTCCTCCAGGGAAATCCCTACGAGCAGTACTTC. This translates into CASSFLQGNPYEQYF.

The chain carries TRBV5-4 and TRBJ2-7; maybe TRBD1 (6 bases). V lost 4 bases and J lost 5, with 13 bases in between. Germline lookup yields CDR1 SGHNT and CDR2 YYREEE (reference sequence). CDR3 size: 13 residues. The CDR3 spells CASSRGGLDEQYF. In nucleotides, the CDR3 is TGTGCCAGCAGCCGAGGGGGTCTGGACGAGCAGTACTTC.

The V call is TRBV29-1, the J call TRBJ2-5; TRBD1 matches 8 bases. Germline V gene data show CDR1 as SQVTM and CDR2 as ANQGSEA. This CDR3 spans 12 amino acids. The CDR3 spells CRVGQGGETQYF. The CDR3 nucleotides are TGCCGAGTTGGACAGGGCGGAGAGACCCAGTACTTC. Looking up the rest from reference TRBV29-1 and TRBJ2-5 gives the full variable domain: SAVISQKPSRDICQRGTSLTIQCQVDSQVTMMFWYRQQPGQSLTLIATANQGSEATYESGFVIDKFPISRPNLTFSTLTVSNMSPEDSSIYLCRVGQGGETQYFGPGTRLLVL.

This clone has only a few counts. V gene TRBV5-1 combines with J gene TRBJ1-1; TRBD1 agrees at 8 bases. This CDR3 has 15 amino acids. Germline V gene data show CDR1 as SGHRS and CDR2 as YFSETQ. The V segment lost 3 bases and the J segment 1 base; nucleotides outside the gene matches: 5. CDR3: CASSSAGTGNTEAFF. CDR3 DNA sequence: TGCGCCAGCAGCTCCGCTGGGACAGGGAACACTGAAGCTTTCTTT. Using reference TRBV5-1 and TRBJ1-1 for the parts outside the CDR3, the full variable domain is KAGVTQTPRYLIKTRGQQVTLSCSPISGHRSVSWYQQTPGQGLQFLFEYFSETQRNKGNFPGRFSGRQFSNSRSEMNVSTLELGDSALYLCASSSAGTGNTEAFFGQGTRLTVV.

In this sample, this clone turned up many times. The chain employs TRBV27 and TRBJ1-5; D possibly corresponds to TRBD1 (5 bases). V was trimmed by 7 bases and J by 4 bases, leaving 11 bases between them. This CDR3 comprises 13 residues. CDR1 is MNHEY and CDR2 is SMNVEV in the germline V gene (reference sequence). The CDR3 loop reads CASNGGGNQPQHF. DNA for the CDR3: TGTGCCAGCAATGGGGGGGGTAATCAGCCCCAGCATTTT.

This chain links TRBV7-9 with TRBJ1-2, with D possibly matching TRBD1 (5 bases). The CDR3 covers 13 residues. Trimming pared 5 bases from V and 4 bases from J, leaving 11 bases between. The germline gives CDR1 SEHNR, CDR2 FQNEAQ (reference sequence). The CDR3 loop reads CASSPVDIYGYTF. CDR3 nucleotide sequence: TGTGCCAGCAGCCCGGTGGACATCTATGGCTACACCTTC.

V usage is TRBV28 and J usage is TRBJ1-1, with 9 positions matching TRBD1. Germline-derived CDR1 and CDR2 are MDHEN and SYDVKM. The CDR3 is made up of 17 amino acids. V shed 4 bases, J shed 1 base, and the junction held 10 bases outside the gene matches. CDR3 nucleotides: TGTGCCAGCAGTTCCCCCGGACAGGGGTTATCGAACACTGAAGCTTTCTTT. Protein: CASSSPGQGLSNTEAFF.

V and J are TRBV10-3 and TRBJ1-2; TRBD1 matches 7 bases. Unmatched junction bases numbered 6, after V lost 8 bases and J lost 6 bases. The CDR3 has 12 residues. Germline CDR1 ENHRY, CDR2 SYGVKD. CDR3 in DNA: TGTGCCATCGCAGAGGGGGCCCATGGCTACACCTTC. Its protein is CAIAEGAHGYTF.

The V gene is TRBV28, the J gene TRBJ2-4, with TRBD2 identical over 14 bases. The CDR3 loop spans 16 amino acids. Germline CDR1 and CDR2: MDHEN and SYDVKM. Unmatched junction bases numbered 6, after V lost 2 bases and J lost 9 bases. CDR3 amino acids: CASSLAGTSGGGIQYF. The DNA of the CDR3 is TGTGCCAGCAGTTTAGCCGGGACTAGCGGGGGAGGCATTCAGTACTTC. Looking up the rest from reference TRBV28 and TRBJ2-4 gives the full variable domain: DVKVTQSSRYLVKRTGEKVFLECVQDMDHENMFWYRQDPGLGLRLIYFSYDVKMKEKGDIPEGYSVSREKKERFSLILESASTNQTSMYLCASSLAGTSGGGIQYFGAGTRLSVL.

The V gene is TRBV28, the J gene TRBJ1-5; 9 positions match TRBD1. The CDR3 covers 15 residues. Germline assignment: CDR1 MDHEN and CDR2 SYDVKM. V trimming: 8 bases; J trimming: 5 bases; junction bases outside the gene matches: 10. CDR3 protein: CASGKLQGAYQPQHF. The CDR3 DNA sequence: TGTGCCAGCGGAAAACTACAGGGGGCGTATCAGCCCCAGCATTTT.

The chain couples TRBV2 to TRBJ1-2, with D perhaps TRBD1 (6 bases). Deletions cut 7 bases from V and 3 bases from J, with 9 bases between. The CDR3 has 12 residues. Germline V CDR1 and CDR2: SNHLY, FYNNEI. CDR3 loop: CASKQGYYGYTF. As DNA, the CDR3 is TGTGCCAGCAAGCAGGGGTACTATGGCTACACCTTC.

The DNA of the CDR3 is TGTGCCAGCAGTGAACCTACAGGTCCTAACTATGGCTACACCTTC. Its translation: CASSEPTGPNYGYTF. The chain recombines TRBV6-1 with TRBJ1-2; tentatively, D is TRBD1 (5 bases). V dropped 2 bases and J dropped 0 bases, with 10 bases sitting between them. CDR3 length equals 15 residues. From germline, CDR1 is MNHNS and CDR2 SASEGT.

The V call is TRBV2, the J call TRBJ1-4; D may be TRBD1 (6 bases). V shed 0 bases and J shed 9 bases, with 11 bases lying between them. Germline V CDR1 and CDR2: SNHLY, FYNNEI. The CDR3 totals 14 residues. CDR3 protein: CASSEARTGKKLFF. DNA of the CDR3: TGTGCCAGCAGTGAAGCGCGCACAGGGAAAAAACTGTTTTTT.

The V and J genes are TRBV4-2 and TRBJ2-1, with TRBD2 identical over 13 bases. From germline, CDR1 is LGHNA and CDR2 YNFKEQ. The CDR3 contains 17 residues. Unmatched junction bases numbered 9, after V lost 2 bases and J lost 8 bases. This CDR3 reads CASSQTGTSGNIDEQFF. CDR3 sequence (DNA): TGTGCCAGCAGCCAAACCGGGACTAGCGGGAATATCGATGAGCAGTTCTTC.

The chain recombines TRBV11-3 with TRBJ2-1; 11 bases align to TRBD1. The CDR3 extends over 16 amino acids. CDR1 SGHNT and CDR2 YENEEA come from the germline V gene. J gave up 9 bases and V 5 bases, and 12 bases lay outside the gene matches. CDR3 amino acids: CASSPVSGTGGGEQFF. CDR3 in DNA: TGTGCCAGCAGCCCAGTATCGGGGACAGGGGGTGGTGAGCAGTTCTTC.

The J gene is TRBJ1-2, the V gene TRBV7-2; 9 positions agree with TRBD1. Trimming at V came to 0 bases and at J to 8 bases, leaving 4 bases not matched to a gene. The CDR3 consists of 14 residues. Germline CDR1 reads SGHTA; CDR2 reads FQGNSA. Here the CDR3 DNA reads TGTGCCAGCAGCTTAGCGGGACAGGGAAACGGCTACACCTTC. It translates to CASSLAGQGNGYTF.

The chain is built from TRBV12-3 or TRBV12-4 and TRBJ1-6, with D uncertain. The CDR3 length is 12 residues. V was clipped by 6 bases and J by 8 bases, with 8 bases between them. For the CDR3, the DNA is TGTGCCAGCAGAGTTTTAGATTCACCCCTCCACTTT. This sequence encodes CASRVLDSPLHF.

In this sample, this clone turned up a few times. The chain couples TRBV5-6 to TRBJ1-5; 7 bases agree with TRBD1. The CDR3 totals 17 residues. Germline V gene sequence: CDR1 SGHDT, CDR2 YYEEEE. Trimming cost V 2 bases and J 2 bases; bases outside gene matches: 10. The CDR3 is CASSLGIRGLGNQPQHF. CDR3 nucleotides: TGTGCCAGCAGCTTAGGAATCAGGGGGTTGGGCAATCAGCCCCAGCATTTT.

J is TRBJ1-2 and V is TRBV30; TRBD1 matches 12 bases. This CDR3 is built from 16 residues. Germline V gives CDR1 GTSNPN, CDR2 SVGIG (reference sequence). V was clipped by 1 base and J by 8 bases; unmatched bases: 11. CDR3 in amino acids: CAWSAHSGQGAWGYTF. In DNA, the CDR3 is TGTGCCTGGAGTGCCCATTCGGGACAGGGGGCGTGGGGCTACACCTTC.

The rearrangement joins TRBV4-1 to TRBJ2-3; tentatively, D is TRBD2 (5 bases). The CDR3 contains 16 residues. The ends were cut back, 0 bases at V and 1 base at J, with 11 bases in the middle. Germline V gene sequence: CDR1 MGHRA, CDR2 YSYEKL. The CDR3 here is CASSQDPLARTDTQYF. CDR3 in DNA: TGCGCCAGCAGCCAAGATCCCCTAGCCCGCACAGATACGCAGTATTTT.

The V call is TRBV25-1, the J call TRBJ2-2; no clear D gene. V was trimmed by 3 bases and J by 6 bases, leaving 5 bases between them. The CDR3 totals 12 residues. Germline CDR1 reads MGHDK; CDR2 reads SYGVNS. For the CDR3, the DNA is TGTGCCAGCAGTGAGGCCGCCGGGGAGCTGTTTTTT. Translating gives CASSEAAGELFF.

This sequence joins TRBV29-1 and TRBJ1-1; 8 bases line up with TRBD1. The CDR3 spans 14 residues. From germline, CDR1 is SQVTM and CDR2 ANQGSEA. The J segment lost 4 bases and the V segment lost 3 bases, leaving 7 bases of the junction unmatched. The CDR3 loop is CSVENRGIGTEAFF. CDR3 nucleotide sequence: TGCAGCGTTGAGAACAGGGGGATAGGCACTGAAGCTTTCTTT.

CDR3 sequence: CAWTGVLRGTEAFF. As DNA, the CDR3 is TGTGCCTGGACTGGGGTCTTGCGGGGGACTGAAGCTTTCTTT. The chain has TRBV30 and TRBJ1-1; perhaps TRBD1 as D (5 bases). Germline values: CDR1 GTSNPN, CDR2 SVGIG (reference sequence). This CDR3 spans 14 amino acids. The ends were cut back, 4 bases at V and 5 bases at J, with 17 bases in the middle. The full variable domain, rest sourced from reference TRBV30 and TRBJ1-1, is SQTIHQWPATLVQPVGSPLSLECTVEGTSNPNLYWYRQAAGRGLQLLFYSVGIGQISSEVPQNLSASRPQDRQFILSSKKLLLSDSGFYLCAWTGVLRGTEAFFGQGTRLTVV.

V gene TRBV12-3 or TRBV12-4 combines with J gene TRBJ1-1; 11 nucleotides line up with TRBD1. The V segment lost 7 bases and the J segment 5 bases; nucleotides outside the gene matches: 3. CDR3 length: 13 amino acids. CDR3 nucleotide sequence: TGTGCCAGCAAGGACAGGGGGCGAACTGAAGCTTTCTTT. It yields the protein CASKDRGRTEAFF.

This clone was detected a few times. A read error may produce the germline difference seen at one junction end. The V and J genes are TRBV6-5 and TRBJ2-7; unclear D gene. This CDR3 contains 11 residues. Germline V gives CDR1 MNHEY, CDR2 SVGAGI. The CDR3 region is CATSPGREQYF. The CDR3 DNA sequence: TGTGCCACCAGTCCTGGGCGCGAGCAGTACTTC.

V is TRBV6-5 and J is TRBJ1-6; D not resolved. The CDR3 has 15 residues. Trimming cost V 4 bases and J 4 bases, with 11 bases left between them. Germline CDR1 reads MNHEY; CDR2 reads SVGAGI. This chain's CDR3 is CASSSQDFYNSPLHF. In DNA form, the CDR3 reads TGTGCCAGCAGTTCCCAGGATTTTTATAATTCACCCCTCCACTTT.

This clone showed up just a few times. The chain couples TRBV6-6 to TRBJ2-7; D gene ambiguous. CDR1 and CDR2 (germline): MNHNY, SVGAGI (reference sequence). V was pared by 6 bases and J by 4 bases, with 19 bases between. The CDR3 has 15 amino acids. This chain's CDR3 is CASRGPLGREYEQYF. The CDR3 DNA is TGTGCCAGCAGGGGCCCACTCGGAAGAGAATACGAGCAGTACTTC.

For the CDR3, the DNA is TGTGCCAGCAACAAAGACATAGCGGGAACCGGGGAGCTGTTTTTT. Its protein is CASNKDIAGTGELFF. This chain links TRBV2 with TRBJ2-2; TRBD2 aligns across 8 bases. Losses at the gene ends were 7 bases for V and 5 bases for J; bases not matched to a gene: 9. The germline gives CDR1 SNHLY, CDR2 FYNNEI. CDR3 length: 15 amino acids.